The rows below give T cell receptor beta chains drawn from one sample of a study. TCRdb redid the calling of the 5' RACE reads with MiXCR, one entry per CDR3 protein. The repertoire holds about 61,000 distinct CDR3 sequences, with 25% to 30% as singletons. Sequencing was carried out using tumor-infiltrating naive CD4+ T cells sorted from the breast tumor. The source is a female donor with breast cancer. Both conserved end residues are part of each CDR3. Each record gives: D gene, J gene, V gene, clone size, CDR3 DNA, CDR3 protein. A D gene is named only where the DNA matches it firmly. Some rows have no size entry. The others give once, few or many, or a class for an expanded clone.

TRBD1	TRBJ2-7	TRBV4-2	few	TGTGCCAGCAGCCAAGGGCCGGCGGGACAGGGATCTTCCTACGAGCAGTACTTC	CASSQGPAGQGSSYEQYF
-	TRBJ2-7	TRBV18	few	TGTGCCAGCTCACCTAGCAGGGTTCCCTACGAGCAGTACTTC	CASSPSRVPYEQYF
TRBD1	TRBJ1-2	TRBV20-1	many	TGCAGTGCACAGGACAGGGACTTGTATGGCTACACCTTC	CSAQDRDLYGYTF
-	TRBJ1-3	TRBV12-3/TRBV12-4	many	TGTGCCAGCAGTTGGGGGCAGATTGGAAACACCATATATTTT	CASSWGQIGNTIYF
TRBD1	TRBJ1-2	TRBV7-3	-	TGTGCCAGCAGCCCCGGGACAGCGGGCTATGGCTACACCTTC	CASSPGTAGYGYTF
-	TRBJ2-2	TRBV6-5	-	TGTGCCAGCAGTCCCCTCGGCCCCCATAACACCGGGGAGCTGTTTTTT	CASSPLGPHNTGELFF
-	TRBJ1-6	TRBV30	-	TGTGCCTGGAGTGCGGTGGCCGCTTTTCGGTCACCCCTCCACTTT	CAWSAVAAFRSPLHF
-	TRBJ2-7	TRBV20-1	many	TGCAGTGCTAGAGATCCTCAGGTTAGGGGGCAGTACTTC	CSARDPQVRGQYF
TRBD1	TRBJ1-3	TRBV4-1	once	TGTGCCAGCAGCCAAGACTCCCACAGGGGGACGGGAAACACCATATATTTT	CASSQDSHRGTGNTIYF
-	TRBJ2-7	TRBV5-1	-	TGCGCCAGCTCGATCGGCGGCAGCTCCTACGAGCAGTACTTC	CASSIGGSSYEQYF